The next 18 T cell receptor beta chains were all read from a single sample in a study of identical twins. MiXCR, applied by TCRdb to the 5' RACE reads, yields one record per CDR3 protein. Of hundreds of thousands of distinct CDR3 sequences detected, under 8.5% appear once; the ten largest clones hold 1.6%. These data are also associated with another study on yellow fever vaccine responses in identical twins.

Sequenced sample: PBMCs. The source is a woman aged 18-29 years in good health.

This clonotype has only a few counts. The chain has TRBV12-3 or TRBV12-4 and TRBJ2-4; D not resolved. This CDR3 is built from 16 residues. Trimming removed 1 base at V and 2 bases at J, with 12 bases between. DNA of the CDR3: TGTGCCAGCAGTTTAGAGCTGCTAGGGACCAAAAACATTCAGTACTTC. This encodes CASSLELLGTKNIQYF.

This clonotype was seen more than once but under ten times. The chain joins TRBV2 to TRBJ2-3; the D gene is possibly TRBD1 (6 bases). The CDR3 has 15 amino acids. With 7 bases removed from V and 1 base from J, the gap between germline ends came to 15 bases. Germline CDR1 SNHLY, CDR2 FYNNEI. CDR3 residues: CASKTGTSGTDTQYF. DNA for the CDR3: TGTGCCAGCAAGACCGGGACAAGCGGCACAGATACGCAGTATTTT.

This clonotype was seen repeatedly, ten times or more. This chain links TRBV20-1 with TRBJ2-7; the D gene is possibly TRBD2 (6 bases). V dropped 2 bases and J dropped 6 bases, with 14 bases sitting between them. The CDR3 covers 13 residues. In germline, CDR1 is DFQATT, CDR2 SNEGSKA (reference sequence). For the CDR3, the DNA is TGCAGTGCTAGAAGCCTCCGGAGGGGCGAGCAGTACTTC. It encodes CSARSLRRGEQYF.

This clonotype was observed many times. This rearrangement joins TRBV5-1 to TRBJ2-5; TRBD2 might be the D (6 bases). The V and J ends lost 0 bases and 3 bases respectively, with 15 bases between them. Germline V gene sequence: CDR1 SGHRS, CDR2 YFSETQ. CDR3 size: 16 residues. In nucleotides, the CDR3 is TGCGCCAGCAGCTTGGCTCTGGACTACCAAAAAGAGACCCAGTACTTC. Translated, it gives CASSLALDYQKETQYF.

Many counts were recorded for this clonotype. This sequence joins TRBV5-1 and TRBJ2-5; D gene ambiguous. The CDR3 consists of 13 residues. Trimming cost V 1 base and J 1 base, with 5 bases left between them. Germline V gene lookup returns CDR1 SGHRS and CDR2 YFSETQ. The CDR3 reads CASSLSFQETQYF. Written as DNA, the CDR3 is TGCGCCAGCAGCTTGTCCTTCCAAGAGACCCAGTACTTC.

This clonotype is termed medium-sized (0.01 to 0.1%). The chain uses TRBV27 and TRBJ1-6; 10 nucleotides line up with TRBD1. Germline CDR1 MNHEY, CDR2 SMNVEV (reference sequence). Losses at the gene ends were 5 bases for V and 8 bases for J; bases not matched to a gene: 12. The CDR3 is made up of 17 amino acids. CDR3 amino acids: CASSAAAPGQGYSPLHF. The DNA for the CDR3 is TGTGCCAGCAGTGCGGCAGCCCCGGGACAGGGGTATTCACCCCTCCACTTT.

CDR3 coding DNA: TGTGCCAGCAGCTCAAATCCCGGAGGGCAGGGAAAGGAGACCCAGTACTTC. It specifies CASSSNPGGQGKETQYF. This chain links TRBV7-7 with TRBJ2-5, with a weak D call TRBD2 (6 bases). The CDR3 has 17 amino acids. The V end was cut by 4 bases, the J end by 5 bases, with 23 bases between. CDR1 and CDR2 from the germline V gene are SSHAT and FNYEAQ (reference sequence).

The chain has TRBV7-8 and TRBJ2-7; D may match TRBD1 or TRBD2 (5 bases each). V was clipped by 7 bases and J by 2 bases, with 18 bases between them. This CDR3 spans 15 amino acids. The germline gives CDR1 SGHVS, CDR2 FQNEAQ. DNA of the CDR3: TGTGCCAGCACCCTGGGCAGGGAGAGGGCCTACGAGCAGTACTTC. It translates to CASTLGRERAYEQYF.

In this sample, this clonotype turned up a few times. J is TRBJ2-4 and V is TRBV20-1; TRBD2 agrees at 12 bases. The CDR3 runs to 16 residues. CDR1 and CDR2 (germline): DFQATT, SNEGSKA (reference sequence). The ends lost 6 bases at V and 1 base at J; junction bases unmatched: 7. CDR3 residues: CSATALAGGAKNIQYF. The CDR3 coding sequence is TGCAGTGCCACCGCACTAGCGGGAGGCGCCAAAAACATTCAGTACTTC.

This clonotype was seen at least ten times. The V call is TRBV7-9, the J call TRBJ2-1, with 7 bases matching TRBD1. The CDR3 spans 15 residues. The germline CDR1 and CDR2 sequences are SEHNR and FQNEAQ (reference sequence). V lost 6 bases and J lost 3; bases outside the gene matches: 8. In nucleotides, the CDR3 is TGTGCCAGCAGGTCCGGGACAGTAAACTACAATGAGCAGTTCTTC. Protein: CASRSGTVNYNEQFF.

In its sample, this clonotype was seen a few times. The chain couples TRBV7-2 to TRBJ1-5; D gene unclear. The CDR3 contains 15 residues. CDR1 and CDR2 (germline): SGHTA, FQGNSA. The V gene lost 5 bases and the J gene lost 4 bases, with 15 bases spanning the gap. The CDR3 spells CASSPSVGWNQPQHF. The CDR3 DNA sequence: TGTGCCAGCAGCCCTTCGGTAGGTTGGAATCAGCCCCAGCATTTT.

This clonotype was seen only a few times. This sequence joins TRBV20-1 and TRBJ2-1; the D is unclear. Germline CDR1 and CDR2: DFQATT and SNEGSKA (reference sequence). V was cut by 3 bases and J by 6 bases, with 15 bases left in between. The CDR3 runs 14 residues. The CDR3 DNA reads as TGCAGTGCTAGCTCCCGAGTTTCGGGCAATGAGCAGTTCTTC. The encoded protein is CSASSRVSGNEQFF.

This chain uses TRBV20-1 with TRBJ1-1; a possible D gene is TRBD1 (6 bases). Germline CDR1 is DFQATT and CDR2 is SNEGSKA (reference sequence). Trimming shortened V by 7 bases and J by 2 bases, and 20 bases separated the two germline ends. There are 15 residues in the CDR3. The DNA of the CDR3 is TGCAGTGGTTCGCCTCAAACAGGGACCAACACTGAAGCTTTCTTT. Translation: CSGSPQTGTNTEAFF.

This clonotype has only a few counts. The chain links TRBV28 to TRBJ2-3; D unresolved. Germline values: CDR1 MDHEN, CDR2 SYDVKM. The CDR3 runs 15 residues. With 4 bases removed from V and 0 bases from J, the gap between germline ends came to 11 bases. The CDR3: CASSSGASSTDTQYF. The CDR3 nucleotides read TGTGCCAGCAGTTCAGGAGCCTCTAGCACAGATACGCAGTATTTT.

V is TRBV5-6 and J is TRBJ2-1, with a weak D call TRBD2 (6 bases). Germline V gene lookup returns CDR1 SGHDT and CDR2 YYEEEE. The CDR3 consists of 15 residues. V shed 8 bases and J shed 3 bases, with 18 bases lying between them. The CDR3 region has the DNA TGTGCCAGGAGCCCCGGACACGGGGGCTACAATGAGCAGTTCTTC. Translated, it gives CARSPGHGGYNEQFF. The full variable domain, completed using reference TRBV5-6 and TRBJ2-1, is DAGVTQSPTHLIKTRGQQVTLRCSPKSGHDTVSWYQQALGQGPQFIFQYYEEEERQRGNFPDRFSGHQFPNYSSELNVNALLLGDSALYLCARSPGHGGYNEQFFGPGTRLTVL.

The V and J genes are TRBV29-1 and TRBJ2-5, with TRBD2 as a possible D gene (6 bases). This CDR3 has 12 residues. The germline V gene encodes CDR1 SQVTM and CDR2 ANQGSEA. Trimming shortened V by 6 bases and J by 4 bases, and 12 bases separated the two germline ends. The CDR3 bases are TGCAGCGTGGTCTCTAGCGCAGAGACCCAGTACTTC. It specifies CSVVSSAETQYF.

This chain connects TRBV12-5 to TRBJ2-7; no clear D. Germline V gene lookup returns CDR1 LGHNT and CDR2 FRNRAP. The CDR3 loop spans 14 amino acids. V dropped 5 bases and J dropped 6 bases, with 17 bases sitting between them. CDR3 sequence reads: CASGPRSDPLEQYF. CDR3 in DNA: TGTGCTAGTGGTCCCCGCTCGGACCCCCTCGAGCAGTACTTC.

This clonotype showed up many times. The V and J genes are TRBV10-3 and TRBJ2-1, with 9 bases matching TRBD2. Germline lookup yields CDR1 ENHRY and CDR2 SYGVKD. This CDR3 comprises 15 residues. The trim removed 3 bases at V and 6 bases at J, leaving 6 bases unmatched. The CDR3 reads CAISDVAGVTNEQFF. The CDR3 DNA reads as TGTGCCATCAGTGACGTAGCGGGAGTCACCAATGAGCAGTTCTTC.